This T cell receptor (beta chain) comes out of a study of T cells in Graves' hyperthyroidism and ophthalmopathy. The PBMCs had their origin in more than 9.5 ml of fresh peripheral blood. CDR3 length: 12 amino acids. The V end lost 6 bases, the J end lost 2 bases, and 10 bases lay between the germline ends. CDR1 and CDR2 from the germline V gene are SQVTM and ANQGSEA. TCR beta CDR3 regions were amplified from RNA transcripts. First-round RT-PCR targeting the TCR CDR3 was performed with the HTBI primer set. In TCRdb, the multiplex PCR reads were re-called with MiXCR into one record per CDR3 protein. In the table there are 200,000 to 250,000 distinct CDR3 sequences, roughly a quarter of which are singletons. This clonotype has a count of ten or more.

J is TRBJ1-1 and V is TRBV29-1; D call uncertain. The sequence came from a woman in her thirties or forties with Graves' ophthalmopathy. The specimen sequenced was blood. DNA of the CDR3: TGCAGCGTGGCACGGATTAACACTGAAGCTTTCTTT. It codes for CSVARINTEAFF.